This section outlines one TCR beta chain sequence together with its context. What it binds is not known. These data are taken from a study of PD-L1 blockade in urothelial cancer. Study context: When patients started atezolizumab at some point between 2013 and 2015, it was given at 1,200 mg intravenously every 3 weeks. Researchers found blood samples held a median of approximately 150,000 T cells.

Time point in this sample: peripheral blood 6 weeks after treatment start. It was locally advanced or metastatic urothelial carcinoma that patients had. Whole-study results and caveats: A below-median TCR clonality in blood before treatment predicted better survival.

Assay: immunoSEQ multiplex PCR; the TCRdb copy retains only in-frame clones and omits some. The sample records approximately 44,000 clones, about 89% being singletons. The starting material was PBMCs, obtained around atezolizumab (anti-PD-L1) treatment. This receptor was taken from a man between 65 and 85 years old with urothelial cancer.

The CDR3 DNA sequence: TGTGCCAGCAGCCCTTTTCCGGGACTAGCGGACACCGGGGAGCTGTTTTTT. This translates into CASSPFPGLADTGELFF. This chain links TRBV7-9 with TRBJ2-2; TRBD2 matches 11 bases. Germline trimming cut 5 bases from V and 3 bases from J; bases unmatched to any gene: 8. Germline V lookup: CDR1 SEHNR, CDR2 FQNEAQ (reference sequence). The CDR3 loop spans 17 amino acids.